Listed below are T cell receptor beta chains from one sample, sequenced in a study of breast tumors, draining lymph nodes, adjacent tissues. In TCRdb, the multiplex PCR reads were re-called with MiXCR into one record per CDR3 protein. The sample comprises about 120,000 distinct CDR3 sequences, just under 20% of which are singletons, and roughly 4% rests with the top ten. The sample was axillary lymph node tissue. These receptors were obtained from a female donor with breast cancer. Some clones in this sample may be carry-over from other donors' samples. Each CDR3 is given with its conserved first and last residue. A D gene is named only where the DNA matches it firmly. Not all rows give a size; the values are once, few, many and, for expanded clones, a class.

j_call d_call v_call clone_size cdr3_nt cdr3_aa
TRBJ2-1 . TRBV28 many TGTGCCAGCAGCCCGTCGACTAGAGGTGAGCAGTTCTTC CASSPSTRGEQFF
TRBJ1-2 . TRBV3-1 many TGTGCCAGCAGCCAAGTTGCCGGGGGGCGGAGGGGCTACACCTTC CASSQVAGGRRGYTF
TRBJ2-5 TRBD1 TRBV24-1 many TGTGCCACCAGTGAGTCCGGGACAGTACAAGAGACCCAGTACTTC CATSESGTVQETQYF
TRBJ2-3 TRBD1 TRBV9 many TGTGCCAGCAGCTCGACAGGGGATTCCACAGATACGCAGTATTTT CASSSTGDSTDTQYF
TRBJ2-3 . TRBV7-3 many TGTGCCAGCAGCAACAGCCGGGATACGCAGTATTTT CASSNSRDTQYF
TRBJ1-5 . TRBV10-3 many TGTGCCATCAGTGAGATTCGGGGGACGGACCAGCCCCAGCATTTT CAISEIRGTDQPQHF
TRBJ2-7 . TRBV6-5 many TGTGCCAGCAGTTACACGTCAGCCGGACCCTACGAGCAGTACTTC CASSYTSAGPYEQYF
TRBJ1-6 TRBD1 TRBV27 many TGTGCCAGCAGTTTAGACAGGGGATTATCACCCCTCCACTTT CASSLDRGLSPLHF
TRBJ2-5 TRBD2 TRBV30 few TGTGCCTGGAACCCCGGAGGAAGCGGGAGGGCCGGAGAGACCCAGTACTTC CAWNPGGSGRAGETQYF
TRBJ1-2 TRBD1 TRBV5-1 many TGCGCCAGCAGCTTGGAAGGACAGGTATACGGCTACACCTTC CASSLEGQVYGYTF
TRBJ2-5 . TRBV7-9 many TGTGCCAGCAGCTTAGCGCAGGGTCGGGAGACCCAGTACTTC CASSLAQGRETQYF
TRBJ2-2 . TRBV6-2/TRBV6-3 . TGTGCCAGCACCCCCAGCCGGGTTGGTCCCGGGGAGCTGTTTTTT CASTPSRVGPGELFF
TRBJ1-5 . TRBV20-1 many TGCAGTGCCCTAAGTGGACGGGTCAATCAGCCCCAGCATTTT CSALSGRVNQPQHF
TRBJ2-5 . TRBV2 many TGTGCCAGCAGTGAAGCCTGGAAAGAGACCCAGTACTTC CASSEAWKETQYF
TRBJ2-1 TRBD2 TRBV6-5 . TGTGCCAGCAGCCCCAGCGGGAGGGGCCACAGGGCCTACAATGAGCAGTTCTTC CASSPSGRGHRAYNEQFF
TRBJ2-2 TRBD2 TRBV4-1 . TGCGCCAGCAGCCAAGTGGGGCCAGCGGGGGGAAACACCGGGGAGCTGTTTTTT CASSQVGPAGGNTGELFF
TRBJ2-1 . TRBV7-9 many TGTGCCAGCAGTCGGGAATTAAGCTCCTACAATGAGCAGTTCTTC CASSRELSSYNEQFF
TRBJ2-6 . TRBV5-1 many TGCGCCAGCAAAGAAAACTCTGGGGCCAACGTCCTGACTTTC CASKENSGANVLTF
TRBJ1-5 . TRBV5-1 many TGCGCCAGCAAGGTTGGGGTCAGCAATCAGCCCCAGCATTTT CASKVGVSNQPQHF
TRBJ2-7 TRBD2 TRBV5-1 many TGCGCCAGCAGCACCGGACTAGCGTGGGACGAGCAGTACTTC CASSTGLAWDEQYF